Shown below are 27 T cell receptor beta chains from a single sample sequenced in a study of CD8+CD57+ T cells in acquired aplastic anemia. TCR beta VDJ and CDR3 profiling used genomic DNA as template. MiXCR was run by TCRdb on the reads, yielding one entry per CDR3 protein. The table lists a few hundred thousand distinct CDR3 sequences, approximately 57% of them singletons. The source material was sorted CD4+, CD8+, or CD8+CD57+ T cells (not recorded which) from PBMCs. These receptors all come from a human donor in good health.

The table lists this clonotype with a few counts. This could be a read error, since a much larger clone is one nucleotide away. The chain has TRBV7-9 and TRBJ2-7; no definite D call. Trimming took 5 bases from V and 2 from J, leaving 16 bases between them. The CDR3 is made up of 15 amino acids. Germline V CDR1 and CDR2: SEHNR, FQNEAQ (reference sequence). CDR3: CASSPPPDGTYEQYF. The DNA for the CDR3 is TGTGCCAGCAGCCCTCCCCCGGACGGCACCTACGAGCAGTACTTC.

This chain joins TRBV6-1 and TRBJ2-7; no firm D call. Deletions cut 5 bases from V and 2 bases from J, with 13 bases between. Germline V gives CDR1 MNHNS, CDR2 SASEGT. The CDR3 totals 14 residues. CDR3 residues: CASSYRAGTYEQYF. In DNA, the CDR3 is TGTGCCAGCAGTTACAGAGCAGGCACCTACGAGCAGTACTTC.

This sequence joins TRBV27 and TRBJ2-2, with D possibly being TRBD1 or TRBD2 (5 bases each). With 5 bases removed from V and 3 bases from J, the gap between germline ends came to 10 bases. The CDR3 contains 14 residues. CDR1 MNHEY and CDR2 SMNVEV come from the germline V gene (reference sequence). The CDR3 reads CASSQLGDTGELFF. CDR3 DNA: TGTGCCAGCAGTCAGTTGGGGGACACCGGGGAGCTGTTTTTT.

This clonotype has only a few counts. The chain is built from TRBV15 and TRBJ2-7; D possibly corresponds to TRBD2 (6 bases). The V end was cut by 0 bases, the J end by 2 bases, with 14 bases between. Germline CDR1 LNHNV, CDR2 YYDKDF (reference sequence). The CDR3 spans 16 residues. CDR3 coding DNA: TGTGCCACCAGCAGAGATAGCGGCGTAACCACCTACGAGCAGTACTTC. Encoded protein: CATSRDSGVTTYEQYF.

The chain joins TRBV6-1 to TRBJ2-6, with D uncertain. The CDR3 spans 14 residues. Looked up from germline, CDR1 is MNHNS and CDR2 is SASEGT. Trimming shortened V by 8 bases and J by 0 bases, and 8 bases separated the two germline ends. The CDR3 DNA reads TGTGCCAGCTTACAGATCTCTGGGGCCAACGTCCTGACTTTC. Protein product: CASLQISGANVLTF.

This clonotype was counted once. The chain combines TRBV2 with TRBJ2-1; TRBD2 aligns across 8 bases. The trim removed 9 bases at V and 1 base at J, leaving 5 bases unmatched. This CDR3 has 14 residues. Germline V gene data show CDR1 as SNHLY and CDR2 as FYNNEI. DNA of the CDR3: TGTGCCAGTAATAGCGGGGTTTCCTACAATGAGCAGTTCTTC. Translating gives CASNSGVSYNEQFF.

This clonotype was observed a handful of times. The V and J genes are TRBV10-3 and TRBJ2-2; a weak D match, TRBD1 (5 bases). Germline V gene sequence: CDR1 ENHRY, CDR2 SYGVKD. Trimming took 2 bases from V and 3 from J, leaving 10 bases between them. The CDR3 is 15 residues long. CDR3 nucleotides: TGTGCCATCAGTGAGAGGGGCGAAGACACCGGGGAGCTGTTTTTT. Its protein product is CAISERGEDTGELFF.

The gene calls are TRBV7-2 and TRBJ1-4; D might be TRBD1 (6 bases). Trimming took 3 bases from V and 6 from J, leaving 11 bases between them. Germline CDR1 and CDR2: SGHTA and FQGNSA. The CDR3 is 14 residues long. CDR3 region: CASSLTGSDEKLFF. The CDR3 bases are TGTGCCAGCAGCTTGACAGGTTCAGATGAAAAACTGTTTTTT.

The V call is TRBV6-5, the J call TRBJ2-1, with TRBD2 matching 9 bases. This CDR3 comprises 16 residues. The germline CDR1 and CDR2 sequences are MNHEY and SVGAGI. J gave up 7 bases and V 5 bases, and 12 bases lay outside the gene matches. The CDR3 sequence: CASSEAVSGSSNEQFF. CDR3 nucleotides: TGTGCCAGCAGTGAAGCTGTTAGCGGGAGTTCTAATGAGCAGTTCTTC.

In the case of this clonotype: At one end the junction does not follow the germline gene, possibly because of a read error. The V and J genes are TRBV7-9 and TRBJ2-7; D perhaps matches TRBD1 (6 bases). The CDR3 runs 13 residues. Germline V CDR1 and CDR2: SEHNR, FQNEAQ (reference sequence). This CDR3 reads CDSSSDRTSEQYF. The CDR3 nucleotides read TGTGACAGCAGCTCCGACAGGACCTCCGAGCAGTACTTC. Supplemented by reference TRBV7-9 and TRBJ2-7, the full variable domain reads DTGVSQNPRHKITKRGQNVTFRCDPISEHNRLYWYRQTLGQGPEFLTYFQNEAQLEKSRLLSDRFSAERPKGSFSTLEIQRTEQGDSAMYLCDSSSDRTSEQYFGPGTRLTVT.

This clonotype appeared many times. The J gene is TRBJ2-2, the V gene TRBV4-1; D not resolved. The CDR3 is made up of 15 amino acids. Deletions cut 1 base from V and 1 base from J, with 7 bases between. Germline V CDR1 and CDR2: MGHRA, YSYEKL. The DNA for the CDR3 is TGCGCCAGCAGCCAAGGCCCACGGAACACCGGGGAGCTGTTTTTT. It specifies CASSQGPRNTGELFF.

The chain uses TRBV2 and TRBJ1-5; the match to TRBD1 covers 7 bases. This CDR3 has 14 amino acids. Per germline, CDR1 SNHLY and CDR2 FYNNEI. V was clipped by 7 bases and J by 4 bases; unmatched bases: 7. The CDR3 coding sequence is TGTGCCAGCATTGGGACAGTACCTAATCAGCCCCAGCATTTT. This translates into CASIGTVPNQPQHF.

The chain couples TRBV9 to TRBJ2-7; 7 bases are shared with TRBD2. The CDR3 is 15 amino acids. CDR1 and CDR2 from the germline V gene are SGDLS and YYNGEE. Trimming at V came to 0 bases and at J to 3 bases, leaving 6 bases not matched to a gene. This CDR3 reads CASSVDEAGFYEQYF. The CDR3 region has the DNA TGTGCCAGCAGCGTAGATGAAGCGGGGTTCTACGAGCAGTACTTC.

This clonotype was observed many times. V usage is TRBV20-1 and J usage is TRBJ2-5; D is unclear. There are 18 residues in the CDR3. From germline, CDR1 is DFQATT and CDR2 SNEGSKA (reference sequence). Trimming stripped 8 bases from V and 0 bases from J, with 28 bases between. The CDR3 is CSTTPSSVVRFYQETQYF. CDR3 sequence (DNA): TGCAGTACCACGCCGTCTTCCGTGGTCCGATTCTACCAAGAGACCCAGTACTTC.

On this clonotype itself: One end of the junction is discordant with germline, which a read error may explain. The V call is TRBV19, the J call TRBJ2-1; TRBD2 matches at 9 bases. The CDR3 has 13 amino acids. Germline V lookup: CDR1 LNHDA, CDR2 SQIVND (reference sequence). CDR3 DNA: TGTGCTAGTAGACTAGCGGACCACAATGAGCAGTTCTTC. It yields the protein CASRLADHNEQFF.

This chain joins TRBV7-3 and TRBJ2-1, with D possibly TRBD2 on 5 matching bases. The V gene's germline CDR1 is SGHTA and CDR2 FQGTGA. This CDR3 has 13 amino acids. Trimming shortened V by 5 bases and J by 5 bases, and 10 bases separated the two germline ends. The chain's CDR3 is CASSATSNNEQFF. CDR3 DNA: TGTGCCAGCAGCGCCACTAGTAACAATGAGCAGTTCTTC.

Remarks on this clonotype: A much larger clone is a single base away; this may be a read error. This sequence joins TRBV9 and TRBJ2-3, with 9 bases identical to TRBD2. V trimming: 7 bases; J trimming: 6 bases; junction bases outside the gene matches: 12. The CDR3 loop spans 15 amino acids. Per the germline V gene, CDR1 is SGDLS and CDR2 is YYNGEE. The CDR3 bases are TGTGCCAGCCGTGCGGGGGGGGGGGCTTTGGATACGCAGTATTTT. The encoded protein is CASRAGGGALDTQYF.

The rearrangement joins TRBV9 to TRBJ1-1; D remains ambiguous. Per germline, CDR1 SGDLS and CDR2 YYNGEE. This CDR3 region has 12 residues. V gave up 5 bases and J gave up 0 bases, with 5 bases separating them. Here the CDR3 DNA reads TGTGCCAGCAGGGAAATGAACACTGAAGCTTTCTTT. It codes for CASREMNTEAFF.

In the case of this clonotype: The conserved closing phenylalanine or tryptophan is absent in this CDR3, likely reflecting a read error. V usage is TRBV2 and J usage is TRBJ1-5; TRBD1 is a possible D gene (5 bases). The CDR3 is made up of 14 amino acids. Per the germline V gene, CDR1 is SNHLY and CDR2 is FYNNEI. V was shortened by 3 bases and J by 5 bases, with 11 bases between the two germline ends. The CDR3 region is CASSEQGRDQPQHL. The CDR3 DNA follows: TGTGCCAGCAGTGAGCAGGGTAGGGATCAGCCCCAGCATCTT.

The gene calls are TRBV15 and TRBJ2-7; unclear D gene. The ends were cut back, 1 base at V and 6 bases at J, with 7 bases in the middle. In germline, CDR1 is LNHNV, CDR2 YYDKDF (reference sequence). This CDR3 is 12 amino acids long. The CDR3 DNA is TGTGCCACCAGCAGAGGTGGGGTCGAGCAGTACTTC. This translates into CATSRGGVEQYF.

There are a few counts of this clonotype. V gene TRBV19 combines with J gene TRBJ1-2; D is uncertain. The V and J ends lost 3 bases and 7 bases respectively, with 12 bases between them. The CDR3 is 13 residues long. Germline lookup yields CDR1 LNHDA and CDR2 SQIVND (reference sequence). The CDR3: CASSIDRGGGYTF. In DNA form, the CDR3 reads TGTGCCAGTAGTATCGATCGGGGTGGTGGCTACACCTTC.

The V and J genes are TRBV24-1 and TRBJ1-2, with D unclear. The CDR3 extends over 18 amino acids. V was trimmed by 1 base and J by 0 bases, leaving 17 bases between them. Germline CDR1 is KGHDR and CDR2 is SFDVKD. The CDR3 nucleotides are TGTGCCACCAGTGATTTAAGGCAGGTGTCCCTTGCTAACTATGGCTACACCTTC. Translated: CATSDLRQVSLANYGYTF.

The rearrangement joins TRBV15 to TRBJ2-3; D is possibly TRBD1 (5 bases). The CDR3 runs 13 residues. V was trimmed by 5 bases and J by 2 bases, leaving 8 bases between them. Per the germline V gene, CDR1 is LNHNV and CDR2 is YYDKDF (reference sequence). CDR3 sequence (DNA): TGTGCCACCAGCCAACAGGACACAGATACGCAGTATTTT. Translating it yields CATSQQDTDTQYF.

The chain has TRBV7-9 and TRBJ2-7, with a possible D match to TRBD2 (5 bases). With 1 base removed from V and 6 bases from J, the gap between germline ends came to 7 bases. Germline assignment: CDR1 SEHNR and CDR2 FQNEAQ (reference sequence). The CDR3 runs 12 residues. The CDR3 DNA follows: TGTGCCAGCAGCTTAGTAGCGACCGAGCAGTACTTC. Its protein is CASSLVATEQYF.

This clonotype was counted at least ten times. The J gene is TRBJ2-3, the V gene TRBV20-1; D gene uncertain. Trimming removed 1 base from V and 3 bases from J, with 2 bases in between. Germline CDR1 is DFQATT and CDR2 is SNEGSKA (reference sequence). There are 11 residues in the CDR3. The CDR3 sequence is CSARVTDTQYF. In DNA form, the CDR3 reads TGCAGTGCTAGAGTGACAGATACGCAGTATTTT.

The chain carries TRBV2 and TRBJ2-3, with a possible D match to TRBD2 (5 bases). Trimming took 7 bases from V and 2 from J, leaving 10 bases between them. Germline CDR1 SNHLY, CDR2 FYNNEI. The CDR3 has 13 amino acids. CDR3 amino acids: CASTGGTTDTQYF. CDR3 DNA: TGTGCCAGCACCGGAGGTACCACAGATACGCAGTATTTT.

The chain employs TRBV7-9 and TRBJ2-7; 9 bases are a match to TRBD2. This CDR3 comprises 15 residues. After removal of 9 bases from V and 6 bases from J, the junction contained 15 bases not matched to a gene. Germline V CDR1 and CDR2: SEHNR, FQNEAQ (reference sequence). The CDR3 protein is CASSIISGGPSEQYF. Here the CDR3 DNA reads TGTGCCAGTAGTATTATAAGCGGGGGGCCATCCGAGCAGTACTTC. Filled out from reference TRBV7-9 and TRBJ2-7, the complete variable domain reads DTGVSQNPRHKITKRGQNVTFRCDPISEHNRLYWYRQTLGQGPEFLTYFQNEAQLEKSRLLSDRFSAERPKGSFSTLEIQRTEQGDSAMYLCASSIISGGPSEQYFGPGTRLTVT.